A single sample gave rise to the 22 T cell receptor beta chains below, sequenced in a study of regulatory T cells in long-lasting Graves disease. Time point given: newly diagnosed GD, antithyroid drugs for less than 3 months. RNA extracted from PBMCs served as the sequencing template. Arm-PCR of CDR3 regions with iRepertoire HTBI primers generated TCR beta libraries. TCRdb recomputed calls from the multiplex PCR reads with MiXCR, one row per CDR3 protein. The sample includes around 250,000 distinct CDR3 sequences, around 18% seen only once; the top ten take 12% to 15%. These same records also appear under a second study, on T cells in Graves' hyperthyroidism and ophthalmopathy.

This sample comprised peripheral blood mononuclear cells (PBMCs), obtained at new diagnosis, from a patient treated with antithyroid drugs. The receptor set was obtained from a woman aged 30 to 39 with Graves disease.

This clonotype was detected only once. This likely traces to a read error, being one base from a far larger clone. The V gene is TRBV7-9, the J gene TRBJ2-5; maybe TRBD1 (6 bases). In germline, CDR1 is SEHNR, CDR2 FQNEAQ (reference sequence). The CDR3 covers 15 residues. Here the CDR3 reads CASSLPLGAGETEYF. The CDR3 nucleotides read TGTGCCAGCAGCCTCCCCCTGGGGGCCGGAGAGACCGAGTACTTC.

This clonotype occurred many times. CDR3 sequence: CASSYPGSNQPQHF. CDR3 nucleotide sequence: TGTGCCAGCAGTTATCCAGGTAGCAATCAGCCCCAGCATTTT. V is TRBV6-5 and J is TRBJ1-5; no definite D call. The CDR3 is 14 residues long. Germline V lookup: CDR1 MNHEY, CDR2 SVGAGI. The germline V and J ends were trimmed by 3 bases and 0 bases, with 6 bases remaining between them.

This chain joins TRBV2 and TRBJ2-1, with 10 bases lining up with TRBD2. V trimming: 2 bases; J trimming: 4 bases; junction bases outside the gene matches: 11. Germline CDR1 SNHLY, CDR2 FYNNEI. The CDR3 extends over 18 amino acids. The CDR3 here is CASSEIRVAGGYYNEQFF. The DNA for the CDR3 is TGTGCCAGCAGTGAAATTAGGGTAGCGGGGGGATATTACAATGAGCAGTTCTTC.

This clonotype showed up many times. The genes are TRBV20-1 and TRBJ1-2; D remains unclear. V was pared by 1 base and J by 3 bases, with 12 bases between. The germline V gene encodes CDR1 DFQATT and CDR2 SNEGSKA (reference sequence). The CDR3 contains 14 residues. In DNA, the CDR3 is TGCAGTGCTAGAGGTAGAGGTTGGGACTATGGCTACACCTTC. Translated: CSARGRGWDYGYTF.

The CDR3 DNA follows: TGTGCCAGCAGTACCGAGACAGGAAACACCATATATTTT. It specifies CASSTETGNTIYF. The J gene is TRBJ1-3, the V gene TRBV6-1; the D is unclear. Germline V lookup: CDR1 MNHNS, CDR2 SASEGT. The V gene lost 5 bases and the J gene lost 4 bases, with 9 bases spanning the gap. This CDR3 comprises 13 residues.

This rearrangement joins TRBV28 to TRBJ2-7; TRBD1 might be the D (5 bases). V was shortened by 7 bases and J by 2 bases, with 9 bases between the two germline ends. In germline, CDR1 is MDHEN, CDR2 SYDVKM. CDR3 length equals 12 residues. CDR3 amino acids: CASTDSTYEQYF. CDR3 DNA: TGTGCCAGCACTGACAGTACCTACGAGCAGTACTTC. Full variable domain (missing parts from reference TRBV28 and TRBJ2-7): DVKVTQSSRYLVKRTGEKVFLECVQDMDHENMFWYRQDPGLGLRLIYFSYDVKMKEKGDIPEGYSVSREKKERFSLILESASTNQTSMYLCASTDSTYEQYFGPGTRLTVT.

In its sample, this clonotype was seen a few times. A read error is possible here, since a much larger clone lies one base away. This chain uses TRBV5-1 with TRBJ1-1, with a tentative D call TRBD1 (5 bases). The CDR3 covers 17 residues. Germline V gives CDR1 SGHRS, CDR2 YFSETQ. CDR3 in DNA: TGCGCCAGCAGCTTGGAGGGGACCTGGACCATGAACACTGAAGCTTCCTTT. It is translated as CASSLEGTWTMNTEASF.

This clonotype was counted many times. This chain uses TRBV5-1 with TRBJ1-6; maybe TRBD1 (6 bases). Germline V gene lookup returns CDR1 SGHRS and CDR2 YFSETQ. V lost 3 bases to trimming and J lost 6 bases, with 13 bases between them. This CDR3 region has 15 residues. The CDR3 is CASSYAGGLNSPLHF. The CDR3 DNA sequence: TGCGCCAGCAGCTACGCCGGGGGGCTTAATTCACCCCTCCACTTT.

The chain couples TRBV6-1 to TRBJ1-1, with unresolved D. Germline-derived CDR1 and CDR2 are MNHNS and SASEGT. V was trimmed by 4 bases and J by 6 bases, leaving 12 bases between them. The CDR3 totals 13 residues. Here the CDR3 DNA reads TGTGCCAGCAGTGTCTCCACAGCGGCTGAAGCTTTCTTT. It encodes CASSVSTAAEAFF.

This clonotype was seen repeatedly, ten times or more. This chain connects TRBV7-6 to TRBJ1-3; TRBD1 might be the D (6 bases). V lost 1 base to trimming and J lost 0 bases, with 10 bases between them. Germline CDR1 SGHVS, CDR2 FNYEAQ. The CDR3 totals 16 residues. The CDR3 region is CASSLGGQSSGNTIYF. CDR3 bases: TGTGCCAGCAGCTTAGGAGGACAGAGCTCTGGAAACACCATATATTTT.

With respect to this clonotype: A read error may be the cause here, since a much bigger clone is one base away. It is unclear where the CDR3 begins or ends on the DNA, so no DNA is shown, and the CDR3 is as TCRdb lists it. This sequence joins TRBV5-5 and TRBJ2-1; the table assigns TRBD1, which was not confirmed against the DNA. The CDR3 contains 14 residues when both ends are counted. Germline V gene sequence: CDR1 SGHKS, CDR2 YYEKEE (reference sequence). This CDR3 is CASSFGQGSNERFF.

A word on this clonotype: With a much larger clone just one base away, this may be a read error. The chain couples TRBV6-1 to TRBJ1-5; D possibly corresponds to TRBD1 (5 bases). This CDR3 region has 16 residues. From germline, CDR1 is MNHNS and CDR2 SASEGT. V lost 6 bases and J lost 5, with 20 bases in between. The CDR3 spells CASRNGGEGGYQPQHF. In DNA, the CDR3 is TGTGCCAGCAGAAACGGGGGGGAGGGTGGCTATCAGCCCCAGCATTTT.

This clonotype showed up many times. The rearrangement links TRBV20-1 to TRBJ2-2; D perhaps matches TRBD2 (5 bases). The CDR3 is 12 residues long. Per the germline V gene, CDR1 is DFQATT and CDR2 is SNEGSKA (reference sequence). Trimming cost V 6 bases and J 6 bases, with 11 bases left between them. The DNA for the CDR3 is TGCAGTGCCGGGGTGGTGGCCGGGGAGCTGTTTTTT. Translation: CSAGVVAGELFF.

This clonotype appeared many times. A read error may account for a junction end that differs from germline. CDR3 DNA: TGTGCCAGCAGTGAATTCGGACTTATCGGGCAATTT. Translated: CASSEFGLIGQF. The V and J genes are TRBV2 and TRBJ1-4; D call uncertain. The CDR3 loop spans 12 amino acids. Germline V gene data show CDR1 as SNHLY and CDR2 as FYNNEI.

This clonotype was seen at least ten times. The rearrangement uses TRBV11-2 and TRBJ2-3; D not certain. The CDR3 has 11 amino acids. Germline CDR1 is SGHAT and CDR2 is FQNNGV. Trimming stripped 5 bases from V and 2 bases from J, with 2 bases between. The CDR3 sequence is CASSTTDTQYF. In DNA, the CDR3 is TGTGCCAGCAGCACCACAGATACGCAGTATTTT.

The chain uses TRBV14 and TRBJ1-3, with D unclear. Germline loops: CDR1 SGHDN, CDR2 FVKESK. The CDR3 covers 13 residues. Trimming stripped 6 bases from V and 8 bases from J, with 14 bases between. Here the CDR3 reads CASSRALTDTIYF. DNA for the CDR3: TGTGCCAGCAGTCGGGCTCTGACGGACACCATATATTTT.

V and J are TRBV14 and TRBJ2-7; TRBD1 matches 12 bases. The CDR3 contains 14 residues. The germline V gene encodes CDR1 SGHDN and CDR2 FVKESK. V shed 4 bases, J shed 7 bases, and the junction held 5 bases outside the gene matches. The CDR3 nucleotides read TGTGCCAGCAGCCTCTGGGACAGGGGGCGGGAGCAGTACTTC. This encodes CASSLWDRGREQYF.

In its sample, this clonotype was seen many times. V is TRBV6-5 and J is TRBJ2-5, with a possible D match to TRBD2 (7 bases). Trimming pared 4 bases from V and 5 bases from J, leaving 17 bases between. This CDR3 is 15 amino acids long. Germline assignment: CDR1 MNHEY and CDR2 SVGAGI. DNA of the CDR3: TGTGCCAGCAGTTTTGCGGGGGCGCCCGGGGAGACCCAGTACTTC. This gives the protein CASSFAGAPGETQYF.

Note on this clonotype: A much larger clone is a single base away; this may be a read error. V and J are TRBV7-3 and TRBJ1-1, with a weak D call TRBD1 (5 bases). Germline V gene data show CDR1 as SGHTA and CDR2 as FQGTGA. The CDR3 is 12 amino acids. The CDR3 nucleotides are TGTGCCGGCAGCTTAGCGGAGGGGACGGCTTTCTTT. This sequence encodes CAGSLAEGTAFF.

This clonotype was seen at least ten times. The V call is TRBV3-1, the J call TRBJ2-5, with 12 bases aligning to TRBD2. V was pared by 6 bases and J by 2 bases, with 1 base of the junction left unmatched. The CDR3 is made up of 14 amino acids. Looked up from germline, CDR1 is LGHDT and CDR2 is YNNKEL (reference sequence). The CDR3 sequence is CASRGTSGQETQYF. CDR3 in DNA: TGTGCCAGCAGGGGGACTAGCGGGCAAGAGACCCAGTACTTC.

This clonotype has a count of ten or more. The genes are TRBV7-3 and TRBJ2-1; D ambiguous. Trimming shortened V by 6 bases and J by 2 bases, and 8 bases separated the two germline ends. This CDR3 region has 13 residues. The V gene's germline CDR1 is SGHTA and CDR2 FQGTGA. The DNA for the CDR3 is TGTGCCAGCAGTTCTCCCCCCTACAATGAGCAGTTCTTC. Its translation is CASSSPPYNEQFF.

The V gene is TRBV29-1, the J gene TRBJ2-1, with D possibly matching TRBD2 (6 bases). The J call is in doubt because the DNA end fits TRBJ2-3 better. The CDR3 has 16 residues. Looked up from germline, CDR1 is SQVTM and CDR2 is ANQGSEA. The CDR3 DNA follows: TGCAGCGTCGACCTCGAAGGCAGCGGGTATTCTGGAGGGCAGTATTTT. It specifies CSVDLEGSGYSGGQYF.